The 11 T cell receptor beta chains below were found in one sample sequenced in a study of blood T cell repertoires in COVID-19. Repertoires were generated with immunoSEQ multiplex PCR, while TCRdb's copy carries only in-frame clones and drops some. The sample shows over 15,000 clones, 81% of them seen only once. Sequences were obtained from peripheral blood. These receptors came from a man aged 35 to 55 with active or convalescent COVID-19.

The CDR3 region has the DNA TGTGCCACCAGGAGGAGCTGGACACCGACCTACGAGCAGTACTTC. Encoded protein: CATRRSWTPTYEQYF. J is TRBJ2-7 and V is TRBV24-1, with D perhaps TRBD1 (5 bases). The CDR3 runs 15 residues. CDR1 and CDR2 from the germline V gene are KGHDR and SFDVKD. The V gene lost 7 bases and the J gene lost 2 bases, with 17 bases spanning the gap.

The gene calls are TRBV19 and TRBJ2-5; D is perhaps TRBD2 (7 bases). Germline-derived CDR1 and CDR2 are LNHDA and SQIVND (reference sequence). The V gene lost 7 bases and the J gene lost 5 bases, with 20 bases spanning the gap. This CDR3 region has 15 residues. The CDR3 DNA is TGTGCCAGTACCATGGTGGGGGGGGCTGGGGAGACCCAGTACTTC. This sequence encodes CASTMVGGAGETQYF.

The V call is TRBV2, the J call TRBJ2-7; the D is unclear. The CDR3 is made up of 15 amino acids. The germline V and J ends were trimmed by 6 bases and 5 bases, with 20 bases remaining between them. The germline V gene has CDR1 SNHLY and CDR2 FYNNEI. The CDR3 loop reads CASRPGLLVSHEQYF. The CDR3 DNA follows: TGTGCCAGCAGGCCCGGGTTGCTTGTCAGCCACGAGCAGTACTTC.

A single count supports this clone. The chain links TRBV2 to TRBJ1-5; 12 bases line up with TRBD1. The CDR3 contains 15 residues. Germline CDR1 and CDR2: SNHLY and FYNNEI. With 6 bases clipped from V and 8 bases from J, the junction kept 8 bases outside the gene matches. CDR3 sequence reads: CASSTFGTGGEPQHF. The CDR3, as DNA: TGTGCCAGCAGCACGTTCGGGACAGGGGGCGAGCCCCAGCATTTT.

The chain couples TRBV7-6 to TRBJ2-7, with 10 positions matching TRBD1. The germline V gene has CDR1 SGHVS and CDR2 FNYEAQ. Trimming removed 6 bases from V and 2 bases from J; junction bases left unmatched: 4. CDR3 length equals 14 residues. CDR3 coding DNA: TGTGCCAGCAGTAAGGACAGGGGGGCCTACGAGCAGTACTTC. It encodes CASSKDRGAYEQYF.

The genes are TRBV5-4 and TRBJ2-5; a weak D match, TRBD2 (6 bases). This CDR3 comprises 14 residues. Per germline, CDR1 SGHNT and CDR2 YYREEE (reference sequence). The ends were cut back, 0 bases at V and 5 bases at J, with 11 bases in the middle. CDR3 residues: CASSLAGVRETQYF. The DNA of the CDR3 is TGTGCCAGCAGCTTGGCGGGGGTTAGGGAGACCCAGTACTTC.

This chain connects TRBV7-2 to TRBJ2-7, with 9 bases aligning to TRBD1. CDR1 and CDR2 from the germline V gene are SGHTA and FQGNSA. The length of the CDR3 is 15 residues. The trim removed 0 bases at V and 2 bases at J, leaving 2 bases unmatched. The CDR3 nucleotides read TGTGCCAGCAGCTTAGCGGGACAGGGTCCCTACGAGCAGTACTTC. It encodes CASSLAGQGPYEQYF. Looking up the rest from reference TRBV7-2 and TRBJ2-7 gives the full variable domain: GAGVSQSPSNKVTEKGKDVELRCDPISGHTALYWYRQSLGQGLEFLIYFQGNSAPDKSGLPSDRFSAERTGGSVSTLTIQRTQQEDSAVYLCASSLAGQGPYEQYFGPGTRLTVT.

The genes are TRBV5-1 and TRBJ1-2, with 12 bases identical to TRBD1. The CDR3 extends over 15 amino acids. The V segment lost 3 bases and the J segment 5 bases; nucleotides outside the gene matches: 5. Germline values: CDR1 SGHRS, CDR2 YFSETQ. The CDR3, as DNA: TGCGCCAGCAGCTCGGGGACAGGGGGCGCTTATGGCTACACCTTC. Amino acids: CASSSGTGGAYGYTF.

This chain uses TRBV5-1 with TRBJ2-3; TRBD2 matches at 10 bases. The J segment lost 1 base and the V segment lost 0 bases, leaving 2 bases of the junction unmatched. From germline, CDR1 is SGHRS and CDR2 YFSETQ. The CDR3 contains 16 residues. The CDR3: CASSLELAGGTDTQYF. The CDR3 DNA is TGCGCCAGCAGCTTGGAGCTAGCGGGGGGCACAGATACGCAGTATTTT.

The chain combines TRBV6-1 with TRBJ1-2; 9 bases are shared with TRBD1. This CDR3 comprises 15 residues. In germline, CDR1 is MNHNS, CDR2 SASEGT. V trimming: 1 base; J trimming: 7 bases; junction bases outside the gene matches: 7. CDR3 bases: TGTGCCAGCAGTGAAGGAGGGACAGGGATCGGTGGCTACACCTTC. Its translation: CASSEGGTGIGGYTF.

This clone showed up just a few times. V is TRBV7-6 and J is TRBJ1-2; 7 nucleotides match TRBD1. Germline CDR1 SGHVS, CDR2 FNYEAQ. V was clipped by 1 base and J by 4 bases; unmatched bases: 9. CDR3 length: 16 amino acids. The CDR3 reads CASSLGAGQFSYGYTF. The CDR3 nucleotides are TGTGCCAGCAGCTTAGGTGCGGGACAGTTTTCCTATGGCTACACCTTC.